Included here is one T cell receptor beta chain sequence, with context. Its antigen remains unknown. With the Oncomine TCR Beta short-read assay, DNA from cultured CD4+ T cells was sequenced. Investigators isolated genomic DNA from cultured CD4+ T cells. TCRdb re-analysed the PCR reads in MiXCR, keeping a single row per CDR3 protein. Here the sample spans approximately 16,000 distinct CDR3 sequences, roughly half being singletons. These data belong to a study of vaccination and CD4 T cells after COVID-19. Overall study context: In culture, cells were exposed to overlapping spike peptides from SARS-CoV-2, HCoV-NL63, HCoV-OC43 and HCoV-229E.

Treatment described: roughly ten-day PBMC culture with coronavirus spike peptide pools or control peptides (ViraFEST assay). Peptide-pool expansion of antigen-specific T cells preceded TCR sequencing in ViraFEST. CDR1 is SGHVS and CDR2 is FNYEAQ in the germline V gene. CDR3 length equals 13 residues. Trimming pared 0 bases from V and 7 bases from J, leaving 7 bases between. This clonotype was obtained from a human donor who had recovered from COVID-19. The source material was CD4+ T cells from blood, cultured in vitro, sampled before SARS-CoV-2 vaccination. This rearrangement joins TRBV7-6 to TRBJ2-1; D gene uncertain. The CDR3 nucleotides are TGTGCCAGCAGCTTAGCGGGCTCGAATGAGCAGTTCTTC. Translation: CASSLAGSNEQFF.